Sequencing of this T cell receptor beta chain was carried out in a study of persistence of HIV-infected CD4 T cells. Study as a whole: Isolated cells were CMV- and HIV-1 Gag-responding CD4+ T cells.

The stimulus was lysate of CMV-infected fibroblasts, 8.5 to 10 ug/mL. CD40L/CD69 double-negative CD45RO-high memory CD4+ T cells were collected. This was the immunoSEQ version 4 assay in survey mode. The protocol was immunoSEQ multiplex PCR, while the TCRdb copy is restricted to in-frame clones and leaves out a portion. This table holds 25,000 to 35,000 clones, around four fifths found once. Germline loops: CDR1 SNHLY, CDR2 FYNNEI. The V and J ends lost 5 bases and 1 base, in that order; junction bases with no gene match: 6. CDR3 size: 15 residues. Concerning this clone: Its antigen is unidentified.

The TCR comes from an adult man with HIV who was CMV-seropositive. The input for sequencing was CD4+ T cells sorted from PBMCs after roughly 18-hour stimulation, taken from a patient who received antiretroviral therapy. The rearrangement uses TRBV2 and TRBJ2-3; 7 positions agree with TRBD1. In DNA, the CDR3 is TGTGCCAGCAGTCTACAGGGGCTTCGCACAGATACGCAGTATTTT. Protein sequence: CASSLQGLRTDTQYF.